The 19 T cell receptor beta chains below all came from one sample that was sequenced in a study of breast tumors, draining lymph nodes, adjacent tissues. From the multiplex PCR reads, TCRdb called clonotypes with MiXCR, one entry per CDR3 protein. The table includes some 130,000 distinct CDR3 sequences, 21% detected once. Axillary draining lymph nodes of breast cancer patients supplied the node samples. Sequencing was carried out using axillary lymph node tissue. These receptors were obtained from a female donor with breast cancer. Some clones in this sample may be carry-over from other donors' samples.

This clonotype was recorded at least ten times. The chain has TRBV6-5 and TRBJ2-7; the match to TRBD1 covers 11 bases. Unmatched junction bases numbered 6, after V lost 3 bases and J lost 2 bases. In germline, CDR1 is MNHEY, CDR2 SVGAGI. The CDR3 runs 16 residues. The CDR3 DNA sequence: TGTGCCAGCAGTTATCTGGGGACAGGGGGTCCCTACGAGCAGTACTTC. It is translated as CASSYLGTGGPYEQYF.

Ten or more counts support this clonotype. This rearrangement joins TRBV11-2 to TRBJ2-3; the match to TRBD1 covers 9 bases. This CDR3 has 14 amino acids. Germline CDR1 SGHAT, CDR2 FQNNGV. V lost 7 bases to trimming and J lost 5 bases; unmatched junction nucleotides: 7. For the CDR3, the DNA is TGTGCCAGCAACAGAGGACAGGGGAAAGATACGCAGTATTTT. This gives the protein CASNRGQGKDTQYF.

Only a few counts were recorded for this clonotype. V gene TRBV28 combines with J gene TRBJ2-5, with 8 bases fitting TRBD2. Germline-derived CDR1 and CDR2 are MDHEN and SYDVKM. The CDR3 extends over 17 amino acids. The junction had 12 bases not matched to a gene; V was cut back by 2 bases and J by 4 bases. As DNA, the CDR3 is TGTGCCAGCAGTTTACTCCGGACTAGCCGGACGGCAGAGACCCAGTACTTC. Its translation: CASSLLRTSRTAETQYF.

This clonotype was seen repeatedly, ten times or more. At one end the junction does not follow the germline gene, possibly because of a read error. DNA of the CDR3: TGTGCCAGCAGCGAAGAAGAATCCGGGGTCTTGGGTGAGCAGTACTTC. Translated: CASSEEESGVLGEQYF. V gene TRBV3-1 combines with J gene TRBJ2-7, with D perhaps TRBD2 (5 bases). CDR1 and CDR2 (germline): LGHDT, YNNKEL (reference sequence). The CDR3 has 16 residues.

This clonotype was detected many times. The chain uses TRBV4-1 and TRBJ2-7, with TRBD2 identical over 8 bases. There are 15 residues in the CDR3. Germline CDR1 reads MGHRA; CDR2 reads YSYEKL. V trimming: 0 bases; J trimming: 5 bases; junction bases outside the gene matches: 6. This chain's CDR3 is CASSQDREGSDEQYF. In DNA form, the CDR3 reads TGCGCCAGCAGCCAAGATCGGGAGGGTTCGGACGAGCAGTACTTC.

There are many counts of this clonotype. The CDR3 coding sequence is TGTGCCAGCAGCCAAGGGCCAGGGGGCCCCTACGAGCAGTACTTC. Translating gives CASSQGPGGPYEQYF. The chain recombines TRBV3-1 with TRBJ2-7; 8 bases match TRBD1. This CDR3 has 15 amino acids. The J segment lost 2 bases and the V segment lost 1 base, leaving 4 bases of the junction unmatched. In germline, CDR1 is LGHDT, CDR2 YNNKEL (reference sequence).

Remarks on this clonotype: This may stem from a read error, because a much larger clone lies one nucleotide away. A read error is likely, as this CDR3 ends without the conserved phenylalanine or tryptophan. The V call is TRBV6-6, the J call TRBJ2-1, with no clear D. This CDR3 has 13 amino acids. V was shortened by 8 bases and J by 4 bases, with 12 bases between the two germline ends. Germline-derived CDR1 and CDR2 are MNHNY and SVGAGI (reference sequence). In DNA, the CDR3 is TGTGCCAGCTCGACCCAAACATACAATGAGCAGTTCCTC. Protein product: CASSTQTYNEQFL.

The V gene is TRBV5-8, the J gene TRBJ2-5, with 12 bases fitting TRBD1. The CDR3 is made up of 16 amino acids. The junction had 10 bases not matched to a gene; V was cut back by 6 bases and J by 4 bases. Germline CDR1 reads SGHTS; CDR2 reads YDEGEE. For the CDR3, the DNA is TGTGCCAGCACCCCCGGGACAGGGGGCTCGGGAGAGACCCAGTACTTC. The encoded protein is CASTPGTGGSGETQYF.

Note on this clonotype: A junction boundary mismatches the germline segment, possibly from a read error. The chain uses TRBV6-2 or TRBV6-3 and TRBJ2-5, with D possibly being TRBD1 or TRBD2 (5 bases each). Looked up from germline, CDR1 is MNHEY and CDR2 is SVGEGT. The CDR3 extends over 14 amino acids. Written as DNA, the CDR3 is TGCGCCAGCTGGGGCGGGTCTCCTCAAGAGACCCAGTACTTC. Encoded protein: CASWGGSPQETQYF.

This clonotype was seen many times. The chain employs TRBV5-1 and TRBJ2-1, with 8 positions matching TRBD2. Unmatched junction bases numbered 6, after V lost 4 bases and J lost 0 bases. Germline lookup yields CDR1 SGHRS and CDR2 YFSETQ. CDR3 size: 16 residues. The CDR3 loop reads CASSRGGSGSYNEQFF. The CDR3 DNA reads TGCGCCAGCAGCCGCGGGGGGTCAGGCTCCTACAATGAGCAGTTCTTC.

This chain uses TRBV28 with TRBJ1-4; D possibly corresponds to TRBD1 (6 bases). Germline loops: CDR1 MDHEN, CDR2 SYDVKM. The CDR3 is 14 residues long. V dropped 6 bases and J dropped 8 bases, with 16 bases sitting between them. The CDR3 loop is CASRGAGAREKLFF. In nucleotides, the CDR3 is TGTGCCAGCAGGGGGGCGGGGGCGCGGGAAAAACTGTTTTTT.

The chain couples TRBV18 to TRBJ2-1; the D gene is possibly TRBD2 (5 bases). CDR1 and CDR2 (germline): KGHSH, LQKENI. This CDR3 region has 15 residues. Trimming left V 3 bases short and J 8 bases short, with 17 bases between. The CDR3 loop is CASSPIEEVWDEQFF. The CDR3 nucleotides read TGTGCCAGCTCACCGATCGAGGAGGTTTGGGATGAGCAGTTCTTC.

This clonotype was detected ten times or more. This rearrangement joins TRBV10-3 to TRBJ2-5; TRBD1 agrees at 10 bases. V dropped 10 bases and J dropped 4; count of bases not matched to a gene: 9. CDR1 is ENHRY, CDR2 SYGVKD, per germline. The CDR3 sequence is 14 residues long. This chain's CDR3 is CATSLDRGRETQYF. CDR3 DNA: TGTGCCACCTCACTTGACAGGGGGCGAGAGACCCAGTACTTC.

The chain joins TRBV15 to TRBJ1-2, with a possible D match to TRBD1 (6 bases). CDR1 and CDR2 (germline): LNHNV, YYDKDF (reference sequence). V gave up 0 bases and J gave up 4 bases, with 12 bases separating them. The CDR3 loop spans 15 amino acids. CDR3 in DNA: TGTGCCACCAGCAGAGATGCTACAGGGAGCTATGGCTACACCTTC. Its protein is CATSRDATGSYGYTF.

The chain carries TRBV13 and TRBJ1-1; D uncertain. Trimming took off 3 bases at V and 1 base at J, with 6 bases between the two ends. The CDR3 runs 13 residues. Germline CDR1 PRHDT, CDR2 FYEKMQ (reference sequence). In DNA form, the CDR3 reads TGTGCCAGCAGCTTGTACAGGAACACTGAAGCTTTCTTT. The encoded protein is CASSLYRNTEAFF.

This clonotype was observed many times. The genes are TRBV9 and TRBJ2-7, with D perhaps TRBD1 (5 bases). The CDR3 is 13 residues long. V was cut by 1 base and J by 6 bases, with 11 bases left in between. Germline lookup yields CDR1 SGDLS and CDR2 YYNGEE. The CDR3 loop is CASSVLGVGEQYF. CDR3 bases: TGTGCCAGCAGCGTACTAGGGGTCGGCGAGCAGTACTTC.

For this clonotype: As the CDR3 is not closed by the conserved phenylalanine or tryptophan, this likely results from a read error. CDR3 sequence: CASSPGAGNYEQYL. In DNA form, the CDR3 reads TGTGCCAGCAGCCCAGGGGCAGGTAACTACGAGCAGTACCTC. The V call is TRBV7-3, the J call TRBJ2-7, with a tentative D call TRBD1 (6 bases). CDR1 SGHTA and CDR2 FQGTGA come from the germline V gene. The CDR3 covers 14 residues. V was cut by 5 bases and J by 3 bases, with 14 bases left in between.

This clonotype has at least ten counts. The chain combines TRBV20-1 with TRBJ1-2, with TRBD1 identical over 7 bases. CDR3 length: 14 residues. CDR1 and CDR2 (germline): DFQATT, SNEGSKA (reference sequence). The V gene end was trimmed by 6 bases and the J gene end by 7 bases; junction bases not matched to a gene: 14. CDR3: CSAIKLQGDRGYTF. The CDR3 DNA sequence: TGCAGTGCAATCAAACTGCAGGGGGACCGTGGCTACACCTTC.

This clonotype was found once. A much larger clone sits a single nucleotide away, making a read error possible. The chain carries TRBV5-1 and TRBJ2-2; possibly TRBD1 for D (6 bases). This CDR3 region has 15 residues. V was trimmed by 1 base and J by 3 bases, leaving 10 bases between them. The germline gives CDR1 SGHRS, CDR2 YFSETQ. The CDR3 here is CASSLWSGDTGELFF. The CDR3 DNA follows: TGCGCCAGCAGCTTGTGGTCAGGGGACACCGGGGAGCTGTTTTTT.